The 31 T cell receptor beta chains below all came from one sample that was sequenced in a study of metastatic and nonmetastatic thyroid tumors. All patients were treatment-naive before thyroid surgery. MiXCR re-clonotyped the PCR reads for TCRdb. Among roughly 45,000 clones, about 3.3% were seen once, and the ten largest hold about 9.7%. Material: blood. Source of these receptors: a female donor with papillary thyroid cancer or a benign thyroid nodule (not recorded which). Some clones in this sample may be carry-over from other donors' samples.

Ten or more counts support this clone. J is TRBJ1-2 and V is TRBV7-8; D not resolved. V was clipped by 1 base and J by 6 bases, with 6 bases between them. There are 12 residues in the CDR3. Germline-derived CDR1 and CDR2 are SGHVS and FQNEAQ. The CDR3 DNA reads TGTGCCAGCAGCTTAGGGTTGGATGGCTACACCTTC. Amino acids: CASSLGLDGYTF.

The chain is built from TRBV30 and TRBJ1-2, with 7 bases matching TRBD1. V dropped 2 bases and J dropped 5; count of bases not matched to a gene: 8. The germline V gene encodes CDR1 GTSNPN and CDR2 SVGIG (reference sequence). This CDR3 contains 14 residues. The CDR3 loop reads CAWSLTGRGYGYTF. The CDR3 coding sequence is TGTGCCTGGAGTTTGACAGGGAGGGGGTATGGCTACACCTTC. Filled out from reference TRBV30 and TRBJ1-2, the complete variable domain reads SQTIHQWPATLVQPVGSPLSLECTVEGTSNPNLYWYRQAAGRGLQLLFYSVGIGQISSEVPQNLSASRPQDRQFILSSKKLLLSDSGFYLCAWSLTGRGYGYTFGSGTRLTVV.

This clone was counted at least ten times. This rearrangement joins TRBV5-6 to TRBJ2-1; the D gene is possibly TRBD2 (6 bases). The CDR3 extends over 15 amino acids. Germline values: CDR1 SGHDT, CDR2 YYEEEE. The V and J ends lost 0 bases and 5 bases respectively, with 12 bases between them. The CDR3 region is CASSLGASVDNEQFF. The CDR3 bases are TGTGCCAGCAGCTTGGGGGCTAGCGTTGACAATGAGCAGTTCTTC.

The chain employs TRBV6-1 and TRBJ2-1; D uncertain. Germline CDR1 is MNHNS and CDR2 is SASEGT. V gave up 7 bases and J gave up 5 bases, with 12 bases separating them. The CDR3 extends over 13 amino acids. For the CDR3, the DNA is TGTGCCAGCACCCCTGATATGAACAATGAGCAGTTCTTC. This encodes CASTPDMNNEQFF.

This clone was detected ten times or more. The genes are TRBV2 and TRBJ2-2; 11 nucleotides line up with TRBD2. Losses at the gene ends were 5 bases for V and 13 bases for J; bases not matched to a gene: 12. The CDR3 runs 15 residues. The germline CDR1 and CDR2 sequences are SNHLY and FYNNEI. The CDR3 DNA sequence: TGTGCCAGCAGTCTCCATAGCGGGAGGGCCGGTGTGCTGTTTTTT. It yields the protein CASSLHSGRAGVLFF.

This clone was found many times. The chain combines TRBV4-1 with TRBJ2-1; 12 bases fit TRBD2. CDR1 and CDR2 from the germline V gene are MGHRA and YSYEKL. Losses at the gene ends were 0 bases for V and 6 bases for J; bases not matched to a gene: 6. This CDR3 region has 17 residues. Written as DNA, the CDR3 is TGCGCCAGCAGCCAAGACGAGACTAGCGGGAGAATCAATGAGCAGTTCTTC. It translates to CASSQDETSGRINEQFF.

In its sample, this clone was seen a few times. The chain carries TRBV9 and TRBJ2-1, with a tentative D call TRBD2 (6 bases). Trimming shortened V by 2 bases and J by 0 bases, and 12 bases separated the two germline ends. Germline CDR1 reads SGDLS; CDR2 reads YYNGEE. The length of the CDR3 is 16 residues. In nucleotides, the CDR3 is TGTGCCAGCAGCGTCACCGGGAGTATCTCCTACAATGAGCAGTTCTTC. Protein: CASSVTGSISYNEQFF.

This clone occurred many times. The CDR3 DNA sequence: TGCGCCAGCAGCTTGCCCGCGAACACTGAAGCTTTCTTT. Translating it yields CASSLPANTEAFF. This sequence joins TRBV5-1 and TRBJ1-1; D gene unclear. V lost 1 base, J lost 1 base, and 5 bases lay in between. The CDR3 sequence is 13 residues long. Germline V CDR1 and CDR2: SGHRS, YFSETQ.

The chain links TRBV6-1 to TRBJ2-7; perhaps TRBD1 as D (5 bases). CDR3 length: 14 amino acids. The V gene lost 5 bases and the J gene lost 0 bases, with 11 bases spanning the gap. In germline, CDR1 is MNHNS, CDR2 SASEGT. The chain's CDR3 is CASSTRTHSYEQYF. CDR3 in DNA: TGTGCCAGCAGTACGAGGACACACTCCTACGAGCAGTACTTC.

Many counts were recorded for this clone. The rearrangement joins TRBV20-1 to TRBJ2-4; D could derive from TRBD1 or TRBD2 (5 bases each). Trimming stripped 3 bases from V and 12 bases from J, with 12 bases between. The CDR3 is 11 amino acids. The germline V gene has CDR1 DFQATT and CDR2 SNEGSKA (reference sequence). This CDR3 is CSASPRDHQYF. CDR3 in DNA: TGCAGTGCTAGTCCCCGGGACCATCAGTACTTC.

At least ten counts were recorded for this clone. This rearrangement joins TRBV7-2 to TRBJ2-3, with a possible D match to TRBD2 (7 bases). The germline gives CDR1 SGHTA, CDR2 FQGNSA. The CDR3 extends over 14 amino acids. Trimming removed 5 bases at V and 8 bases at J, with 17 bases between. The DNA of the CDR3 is TGTGCCAGCAGCCCTGGGGGGGCGTTTGGTACGCAGTATTTT. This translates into CASSPGGAFGTQYF.

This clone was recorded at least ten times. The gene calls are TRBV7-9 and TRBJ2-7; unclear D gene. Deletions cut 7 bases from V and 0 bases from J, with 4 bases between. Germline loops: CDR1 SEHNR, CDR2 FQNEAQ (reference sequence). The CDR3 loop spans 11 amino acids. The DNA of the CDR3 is TGTGCCAGCACTAGCTCCTACGAGCAGTACTTC. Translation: CASTSSYEQYF.

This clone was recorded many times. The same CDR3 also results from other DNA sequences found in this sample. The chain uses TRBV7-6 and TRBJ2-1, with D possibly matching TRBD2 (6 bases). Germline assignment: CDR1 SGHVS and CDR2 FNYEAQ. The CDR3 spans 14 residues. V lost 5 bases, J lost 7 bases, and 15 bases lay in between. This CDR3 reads CASSLSGTQNEQFF. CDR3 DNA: TGTGCCAGCAGCCTATCCGGGACTCAAAATGAGCAGTTCTTC.

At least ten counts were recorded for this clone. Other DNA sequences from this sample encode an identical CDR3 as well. The CDR3 region is CASSSGLAGGADTQYF. The CDR3 coding sequence is TGCGCCAGCAGCTCGGGGCTAGCGGGAGGGGCAGATACGCAGTATTTT. The rearrangement uses TRBV5-1 and TRBJ2-3; 12 bases align to TRBD2. Germline V gives CDR1 SGHRS, CDR2 YFSETQ. The CDR3 runs to 16 residues. The J segment lost 4 bases and the V segment lost 3 bases, leaving 6 bases of the junction unmatched.

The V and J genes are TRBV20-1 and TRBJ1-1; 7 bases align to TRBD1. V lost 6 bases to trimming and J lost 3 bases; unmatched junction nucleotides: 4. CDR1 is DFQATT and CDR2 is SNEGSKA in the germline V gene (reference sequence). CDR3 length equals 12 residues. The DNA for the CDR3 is TGCAGTGCCCCGGGACAGCACACTGAAGCTTTCTTT. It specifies CSAPGQHTEAFF.

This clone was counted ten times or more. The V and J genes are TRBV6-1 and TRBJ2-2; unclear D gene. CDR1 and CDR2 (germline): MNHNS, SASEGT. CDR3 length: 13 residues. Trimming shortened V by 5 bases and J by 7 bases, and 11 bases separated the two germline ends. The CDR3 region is CASSLKRGGELFF. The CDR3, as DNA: TGTGCCAGCAGTTTAAAACGAGGCGGGGAGCTGTTTTTT.

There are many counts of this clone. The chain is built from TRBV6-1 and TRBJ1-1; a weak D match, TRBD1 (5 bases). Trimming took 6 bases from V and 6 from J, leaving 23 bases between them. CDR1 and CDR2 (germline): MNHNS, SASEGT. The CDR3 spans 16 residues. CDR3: CASSPGLALGLAEAFF. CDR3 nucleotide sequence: TGTGCCAGCAGCCCGGGACTCGCACTTGGCCTTGCTGAAGCTTTCTTT.

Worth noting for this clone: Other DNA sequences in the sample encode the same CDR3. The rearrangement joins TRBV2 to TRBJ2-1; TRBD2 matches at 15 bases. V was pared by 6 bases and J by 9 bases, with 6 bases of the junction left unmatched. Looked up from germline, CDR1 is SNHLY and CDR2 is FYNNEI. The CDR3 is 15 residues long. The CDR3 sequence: CASREGLAGGFEQFF. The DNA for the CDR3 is TGTGCCAGCAGGGAGGGACTAGCGGGAGGCTTTGAGCAGTTCTTC. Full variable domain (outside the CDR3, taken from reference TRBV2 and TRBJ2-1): EPEVTQTPSHQVTQMGQEVILRCVPISNHLYFYWYRQILGQKVEFLVSFYNNEISEKSEIFDDQFSVERPDGSNFTLKIRSTKLEDSAMYFCASREGLAGGFEQFFGPGTRLTVL.

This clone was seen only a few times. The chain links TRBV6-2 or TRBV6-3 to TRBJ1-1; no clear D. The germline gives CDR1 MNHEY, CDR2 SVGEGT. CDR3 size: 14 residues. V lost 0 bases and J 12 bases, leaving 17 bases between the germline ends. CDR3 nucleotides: TGTGCCAGCAGTTACTCGAATGACCGGGTGAGGACTTTCTTT. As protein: CASSYSNDRVRTFF.

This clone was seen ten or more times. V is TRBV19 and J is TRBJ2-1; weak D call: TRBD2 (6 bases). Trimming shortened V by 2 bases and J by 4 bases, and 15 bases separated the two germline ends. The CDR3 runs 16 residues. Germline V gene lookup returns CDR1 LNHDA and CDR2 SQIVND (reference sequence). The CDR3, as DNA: TGTGCCAGTAGTATAAAAACGGGAGCCCAGTACAATGAGCAGTTCTTC. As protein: CASSIKTGAQYNEQFF.

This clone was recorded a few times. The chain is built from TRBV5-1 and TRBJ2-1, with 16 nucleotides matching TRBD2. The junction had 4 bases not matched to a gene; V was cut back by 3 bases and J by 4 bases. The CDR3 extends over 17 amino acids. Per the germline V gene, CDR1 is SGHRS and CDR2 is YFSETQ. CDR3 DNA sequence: TGCGCCAGCAGCTCCCCGGGACTAGCGGGAGGGTACAATGAGCAGTTCTTC. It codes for CASSSPGLAGGYNEQFF.

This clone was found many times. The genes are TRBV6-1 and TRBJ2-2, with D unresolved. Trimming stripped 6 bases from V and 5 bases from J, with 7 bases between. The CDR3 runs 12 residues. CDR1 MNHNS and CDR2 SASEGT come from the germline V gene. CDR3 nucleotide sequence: TGTGCCAGCAGGTATCAAACCGGGGAGCTGTTTTTT. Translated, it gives CASRYQTGELFF.

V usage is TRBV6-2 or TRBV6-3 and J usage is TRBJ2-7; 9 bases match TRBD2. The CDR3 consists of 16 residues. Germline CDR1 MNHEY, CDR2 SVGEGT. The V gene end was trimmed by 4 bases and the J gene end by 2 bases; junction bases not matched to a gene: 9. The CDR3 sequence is CASSFPLAGGTYEQYF. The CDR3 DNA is TGTGCCAGCAGTTTTCCACTAGCGGGTGGAACCTACGAGCAGTACTTC.

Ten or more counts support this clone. The CDR3 DNA reads TGTGCCACCAGTGAGCAGTGGGAGAGCCACTACACTGAAGCTTTCTTT. Amino acids: CATSEQWESHYTEAFF. This rearrangement joins TRBV24-1 to TRBJ1-1; D ambiguous. Trimming removed 4 bases at V and 3 bases at J, with 17 bases between. The CDR3 sequence is 16 residues long. Looked up from germline, CDR1 is KGHDR and CDR2 is SFDVKD.

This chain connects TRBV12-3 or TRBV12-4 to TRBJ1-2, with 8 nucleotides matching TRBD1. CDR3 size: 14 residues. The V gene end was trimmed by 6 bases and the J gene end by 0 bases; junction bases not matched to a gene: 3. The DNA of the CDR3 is TGTGCCAGCAGGTCACAGGGGGCTAACTATGGCTACACCTTC. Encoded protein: CASRSQGANYGYTF.

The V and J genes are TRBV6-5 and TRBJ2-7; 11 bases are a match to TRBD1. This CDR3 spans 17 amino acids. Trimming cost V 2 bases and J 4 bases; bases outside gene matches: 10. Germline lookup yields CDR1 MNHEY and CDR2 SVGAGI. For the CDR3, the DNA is TGTGCCAGCAGTTACCGCCCGCTCGGACAGGGGGCATACGAGCAGTACTTC. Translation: CASSYRPLGQGAYEQYF.

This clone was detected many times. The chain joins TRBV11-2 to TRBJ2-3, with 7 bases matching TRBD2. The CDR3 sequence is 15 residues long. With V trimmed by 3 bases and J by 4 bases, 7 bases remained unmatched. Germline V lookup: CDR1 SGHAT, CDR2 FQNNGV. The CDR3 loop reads CASSLRRGGSDTQYF. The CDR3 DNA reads TGTGCCAGCAGCTTGCGACGGGGAGGGTCAGATACGCAGTATTTT.

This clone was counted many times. The CDR3 loop reads CATSRESGSADTQYF. CDR3 coding DNA: TGTGCCACCAGCAGAGAATCCGGGAGCGCAGATACGCAGTATTTT. This rearrangement joins TRBV15 to TRBJ2-3; the D gene is possibly TRBD2 (6 bases). The CDR3 length is 15 residues. Trimming left V 0 bases short and J 4 bases short, with 11 bases between. Germline V gene sequence: CDR1 LNHNV, CDR2 YYDKDF (reference sequence).

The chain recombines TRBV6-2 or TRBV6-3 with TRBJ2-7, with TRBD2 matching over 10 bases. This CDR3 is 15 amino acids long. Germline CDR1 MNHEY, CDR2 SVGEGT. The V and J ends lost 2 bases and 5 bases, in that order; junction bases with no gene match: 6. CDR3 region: CASSYTSSGSNEQYF. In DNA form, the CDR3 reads TGTGCCAGCAGTTACACCTCTAGCGGGAGCAACGAGCAGTACTTC.

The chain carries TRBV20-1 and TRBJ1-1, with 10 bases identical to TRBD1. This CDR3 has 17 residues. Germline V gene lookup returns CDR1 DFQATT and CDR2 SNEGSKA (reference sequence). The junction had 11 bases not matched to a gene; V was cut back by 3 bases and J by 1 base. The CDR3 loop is CSASLDRGSTSNTEAFF. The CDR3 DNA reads TGCAGTGCTAGCTTGGACAGGGGGTCTACATCGAACACTGAAGCTTTCTTT.

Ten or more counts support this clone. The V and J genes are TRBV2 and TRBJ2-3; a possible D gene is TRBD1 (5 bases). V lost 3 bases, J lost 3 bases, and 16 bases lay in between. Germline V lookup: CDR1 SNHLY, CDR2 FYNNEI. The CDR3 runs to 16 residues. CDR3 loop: CASSEGPGRLTDTQYF. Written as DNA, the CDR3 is TGTGCCAGCAGTGAGGGGCCAGGGCGTTTAACAGATACGCAGTATTTT.